The present TCR beta chain was sequenced within a study of blood T cell repertoires in COVID-19 (dated by TCRdb to the early 2020s). Regarding the complete study: The collaborator samples originated in the United States, Italy and Spain and spanned the acute and convalescent phases of COVID-19. The material from the prospective study consisted of cDNA or gDNA derived from T cells, B-cell-depleted T cells, or PBMCs. The samples were drawn from the first 160 participants of the ongoing ImmuneRACE study and from over 950 subjects provided by 6 global collaborators. The repertoires were released in a freely available public database meant as a resource for research on the immune response to SARS-CoV-2. HLA class I and class II types, where available, came from metadata supplied by the sample provider rather than from assay-based typing. Nearly every sample came with metadata listing a de-identified subject ID, COVID-19 status, age in years and sex. Subjects who had been exposed to COVID-19, were actively infected with it, or had recovered from it provided the deeply sampled blood TCRbeta repertoires that made up the dataset. On the study overall, not on this receptor specifically: Clinical and demographic metadata were provided uncurated, with the amount varying by source and participant.

This clone has ten or more counts. This receptor's antigen is unknown. The input lacks base qualities; no much larger clone sits a single base away. The CDR3 covers 13 residues, taking in both the cysteine and the phenylalanine. This entry keeps only the CDR3 DNA: 39 bases, framed from base 1. Relative to germline, V is 6 bases shorter and J is 5 bases shorter, with 13 bases between their ends. The germline V gene (reference sequence) provides CDR1 WNHNN and CDR2 SYGVQD. Participants in the prospective study were aged roughly 18 to 90 years, lived in some 24 United States geographic areas, and enrolled through a virtual design. To assign participants to cohorts, the prospective study relied on clinical history that participants themselves reported in a screening survey and a study questionnaire. ImmuneRACE Cohort 3 recovered participants were defined by two consecutive negative NP/OP PCR tests, healthcare professional clearance, or symptom resolution. Each participant in the prospective study had whole blood, serum and a nasopharyngeal or oropharyngeal swab collected by mobile phlebotomists. Participants in the prospective study had the option to provide additional blood draws and questionnaires over a 2-month period. Blood samples from the prospective study were shipped frozen or at room temperature prior to DNA extraction.

The immunoSEQ Assay, a bias-controlled multiplex PCR, was used to amplify TCRbeta CDR3 regions from genomic DNA. The authors' analysis ran thus. Within the assay, amplification of reference gene primers was used to estimate how many nucleated cells each sample contained. To quantify the absolute abundance of each unique TCRbeta CDR3 rearrangement, sequence reads were collapsed and filtered. For each sample, productive Simpson clonality was calculated as the square root of Simpson's diversity index over productive rearrangements. TCRdb stores this immuneACCESS table with in-frame sequences only. Part of the clones is absent; in the studies checked, under half of the shortfall reflects unresolved V genes, and no reason is known for the rest. That table gives V, J and clone size, and the DNA gave D and trimming. In all, the sample holds hundreds of thousands of clones, and 65% to 85% of those were seen once. The ten most abundant clones make up about 3.2% of the sample.

The material sequenced was PBMCs or T cells enriched from blood (not recorded which). This clonotype was sampled from a woman aged 55 to 70 who had recovered from COVID-19. The chain was built from TRBV10-1 and TRBJ2-5; the D gene is perhaps TRBD1, on 5 matching bases. The DNA sequence is given as TGCGCCAGCAGCAGGAACAGGTTGGAGACCCAGTACTTC. Its coded protein is CASSRNRLETQYF.